This TCR beta chain is from a study of cytomegalovirus exposure and HLA in healthy donors. PCR was performed using 60 Vbeta and 13 Jbeta primers. Profiling relied on immunoSEQ multiplex PCR, and the TCRdb table lists in-frame clones only, not all of them. The sample carries around 210,000 clones, around 80% recorded once. Sequenced input: PBMCs. The TCR originated in a boy between 10 and 17 years old in good health and CMV-seronegative.

The DNA of the CDR3 is TGTGCCAGCAGTACCCGGGACAGGGTCGGAGGCTACACCTTC. Its translation is CASSTRDRVGGYTF. This chain joins TRBV6-5 and TRBJ1-2; TRBD1 aligns across 9 bases. This CDR3 is built from 14 residues. CDR1 is MNHEY, CDR2 SVGAGI, per germline. The V and J ends lost 5 bases and 8 bases, in that order; junction bases with no gene match: 9.